The clone carrying this T cell receptor beta chain has a count of ten or more. Building the TCR beta libraries relied on iRepertoire HTBI primers, and CDR3 regions underwent Arm-PCR. One entry per CDR3 protein, called by TCRdb with MiXCR from the multiplex PCR reads. The table records 530,000 or so distinct CDR3 sequences, 15% to 20% of them present only once. The source of the sample is a study of regulatory T cells in long-lasting Graves disease. The CDR3 is made up of 13 amino acids. Germline CDR1 MDHEN, CDR2 SYDVKM. Trimming removed 5 bases from V and 2 bases from J, with 7 bases in between. The time point denotes: newly diagnosed GD, antithyroid drugs for less than 3 months. Making the TCR library involved RNA that had been extracted from PBMCs. The same sample was also used in a study of T cells in Graves' hyperthyroidism and ophthalmopathy.

Specimen: peripheral blood mononuclear cells (PBMCs), collected at new diagnosis, from a patient treated with antithyroid drugs. This receptor was identified in a man aged 18 to 29 with Graves disease. The genes are TRBV28 and TRBJ2-4, with D hard to call. The CDR3 protein is CASSIGTKNIQYF. In DNA form, the CDR3 reads TGTGCCAGCAGTATTGGGACCAAAAACATTCAGTACTTC.